Listed here are 25 T cell receptor beta chains from one sample, sequenced in a study of OX40 agonist ivuxolimab in advanced cancers. Here immunoSEQ multiplex PCR was the method, and the copy in TCRdb shows in-frame clones only, minus some. The table includes 72,000 or so clones, around 88% detected once. This material consisted of CD4+ or CD8+ T cells sorted from blood, taken in a trial of the OX40 agonist ivuxolimab. The receptor set was obtained from an adult with an advanced solid tumor such as melanoma, head and neck, liver or kidney cancer.

V and J are TRBV28 and TRBJ2-7; TRBD1 or TRBD2 may be the D gene (5 bases each). Between the trimmed V and J ends, which lost 9 bases and 2 bases, there was a span of 11 bases. Germline-derived CDR1 and CDR2 are MDHEN and SYDVKM. This CDR3 is built from 12 residues. The DNA of the CDR3 is TGTGCCAGTTTGGGGGTTACCTACGAGCAGTACTTC. Translated, it gives CASLGVTYEQYF.

CDR3 sequence reads: CASTAPGTGLYGYTF. In DNA, the CDR3 is TGTGCCAGTACAGCTCCAGGGACGGGCCTATATGGCTACACCTTC. This rearrangement joins TRBV6-1 to TRBJ1-2, with D perhaps matching TRBD1 (5 bases). The CDR3 is made up of 15 amino acids. CDR1 and CDR2 from the germline V gene are MNHNS and SASEGT. V dropped 9 bases and J dropped 5 bases, with 22 bases sitting between them.

V and J are TRBV15 and TRBJ1-2; the match to TRBD1 covers 10 bases. CDR3 length: 13 amino acids. Germline lookup yields CDR1 LNHNV and CDR2 YYDKDF (reference sequence). With 3 bases clipped from V and 7 bases from J, the junction kept 2 bases outside the gene matches. In DNA, the CDR3 is TGTGCCACCAGCAGGGGACAGGGGCTTGGCTACACCTTC. This translates into CATSRGQGLGYTF.

The chain is built from TRBV4-3 and TRBJ2-1, with 8 bases that match TRBD2. The J segment lost 3 bases and the V segment lost 7 bases, leaving 5 bases of the junction unmatched. The CDR3 totals 14 residues. Germline V lookup: CDR1 LGHNA, CDR2 YSLEER. The CDR3: CASTPGGGYNEQFF. As DNA, the CDR3 is TGCGCCAGCACCCCGGGGGGGGGCTACAATGAGCAGTTCTTC.

The chain uses TRBV2 and TRBJ2-3; D uncertain. CDR3 length equals 14 residues. Germline CDR1 SNHLY, CDR2 FYNNEI. The V gene lost 1 base and the J gene lost 3 bases, with 8 bases spanning the gap. CDR3 bases: TGTGCCAGCAGTGAAGTGAGCCTGACAGATACGCAGTATTTT. Residues: CASSEVSLTDTQYF.

The chain links TRBV5-4 to TRBJ2-3, with D perhaps TRBD2 (5 bases). CDR1 SGHNT and CDR2 YYREEE come from the germline V gene (reference sequence). This CDR3 has 15 residues. Trimming took off 4 bases at V and 2 bases at J, with 14 bases between the two ends. The CDR3 sequence is CASSGGLEITDTQYF. CDR3 in DNA: TGTGCCAGCAGCGGCGGACTTGAGATCACAGATACGCAGTATTTT.

The CDR3 DNA sequence: TGCGCCAGCAGCCAAGACAGGGGCCGGGACACCTTTCACTATGGCTACACCTTC. The encoded protein is CASSQDRGRDTFHYGYTF. The chain links TRBV4-1 to TRBJ1-2; TRBD1 is a possible D gene (6 bases). The CDR3 sequence is 18 residues long. V dropped 0 bases and J dropped 3 bases, with 20 bases sitting between them. From germline, CDR1 is MGHRA and CDR2 YSYEKL.

The chain combines TRBV7-9 with TRBJ2-3, with D uncertain. The CDR3 covers 15 residues. V was cut by 1 base and J by 4 bases, with 12 bases left in between. Germline lookup yields CDR1 SEHNR and CDR2 FQNEAQ (reference sequence). CDR3 coding DNA: TGTGCCAGCAGCTTAGTTGGTGCAGATTCAGATACGCAGTATTTT. Translated: CASSLVGADSDTQYF.

The chain has TRBV28 and TRBJ2-7; D uncertain. Trimming shortened V by 7 bases and J by 2 bases, and 9 bases separated the two germline ends. The CDR3 consists of 12 residues. CDR1 MDHEN and CDR2 SYDVKM come from the germline V gene. CDR3 sequence (DNA): TGTGCCAGCACCCGACCGACCTACGAGCAGTACTTC. Protein product: CASTRPTYEQYF.

In its sample, this clone was seen once. The chain combines TRBV9 with TRBJ1-1, with 7 bases identical to TRBD1. Germline loops: CDR1 SGDLS, CDR2 YYNGEE. Germline trimming cut 3 bases from V and 4 bases from J; bases unmatched to any gene: 9. The CDR3 covers 15 residues. The chain's CDR3 is CASSGQRGRGTEAFF. The CDR3 coding sequence is TGTGCCAGCAGCGGTCAAAGGGGGCGCGGCACTGAAGCTTTCTTT.

The V call is TRBV7-3, the J call TRBJ2-3; D may match TRBD1 or TRBD2 (6 bases each). This CDR3 has 14 amino acids. CDR1 and CDR2 from the germline V gene are SGHTA and FQGTGA. Trimming left V 2 bases short and J 4 bases short, with 10 bases between. CDR3 region: CASSLSGAPDTQYF. The CDR3 DNA is TGTGCCAGCAGCTTATCGGGGGCACCAGATACGCAGTATTTT.

The chain combines TRBV6-1 with TRBJ1-1; TRBD1 agrees at 7 bases. The length of the CDR3 is 13 residues. Germline V CDR1 and CDR2: MNHNS, SASEGT. V trimming: 1 base; J trimming: 9 bases; junction bases outside the gene matches: 5. The CDR3 DNA reads as TGTGCCAGCAGTGAAGGACAGGGAGGTCAAGCTTTCTTT. Encoded protein: CASSEGQGGQAFF.

The gene calls are TRBV6-5 and TRBJ1-1; D ambiguous. The CDR3 loop spans 13 amino acids. Germline V gene sequence: CDR1 MNHEY, CDR2 SVGAGI. Trimming took off 6 bases at V and 0 bases at J, with 8 bases between the two ends. The CDR3 protein is CASSPFVNTEAFF. CDR3 DNA sequence: TGTGCCAGCAGCCCCTTTGTGAACACTGAAGCTTTCTTT.

The V call is TRBV7-2, the J call TRBJ2-4; TRBD1 is a possible D gene (6 bases). Germline V gene sequence: CDR1 SGHTA, CDR2 FQGNSA. CDR3 size: 15 residues. Trimming stripped 0 bases from V and 6 bases from J, with 12 bases between. CDR3 bases: TGTGCCAGCAGCTTAGCTGGGGGCGCAGGAAACATTCAGTACTTC. Amino acids: CASSLAGGAGNIQYF.

The V and J genes are TRBV4-2 and TRBJ1-2, with D maybe TRBD1 (6 bases). The CDR3 is 15 residues long. V was clipped by 0 bases and J by 8 bases, with 16 bases between them. Germline loops: CDR1 LGHNA, CDR2 YNFKEQ. CDR3 sequence (DNA): TGTGCCAGCAGCCAAGATAGTCAGGGGCGTCGGGGCTACACCTTC. Translated, it gives CASSQDSQGRRGYTF.

The rearrangement links TRBV28 to TRBJ2-6; D is perhaps TRBD1 (6 bases). Germline V lookup: CDR1 MDHEN, CDR2 SYDVKM. The CDR3 loop spans 16 amino acids. Trimming took off 6 bases at V and 4 bases at J, with 16 bases between the two ends. CDR3 residues: CASRYAGARGANVLTF. In nucleotides, the CDR3 is TGTGCCAGCAGATACGCAGGGGCGCGAGGGGCCAACGTCCTGACTTTC.

The chain carries TRBV18 and TRBJ2-5; possibly TRBD1 for D (5 bases). The CDR3 contains 13 residues. Germline lookup yields CDR1 KGHSH and CDR2 LQKENI. V lost 3 bases and J lost 5, with 10 bases in between. The CDR3 DNA sequence: TGTGCCAGCTCACCCAAGGGGCAGGAGACCCAGTACTTC. Encoded protein: CASSPKGQETQYF.

The genes are TRBV18 and TRBJ1-5; perhaps TRBD1 as D (6 bases). V lost 3 bases, J lost 5 bases, and 11 bases lay in between. The CDR3 consists of 14 residues. Germline CDR1 reads KGHSH; CDR2 reads LQKENI. The CDR3 sequence is CASSPGQNYQPQHF. CDR3 nucleotide sequence: TGTGCCAGCTCACCCGGACAGAATTATCAGCCCCAGCATTTT.

The chain recombines TRBV30 with TRBJ2-7, with D hard to call. This CDR3 comprises 11 residues. Germline V gene lookup returns CDR1 GTSNPN and CDR2 SVGIG (reference sequence). Trimming pared 0 bases from V and 2 bases from J, leaving 2 bases between. Here the CDR3 DNA reads TGTGCCTGGAGTGTAGCCTACGAGCAGTACTTC. Amino acid sequence: CAWSVAYEQYF.

This clone was seen just once. This chain uses TRBV18 with TRBJ1-2; 7 bases agree with TRBD1. The CDR3 is 15 residues long. Germline trimming cut 0 bases from V and 1 base from J; bases unmatched to any gene: 2. Germline CDR1 and CDR2: KGHSH and LQKENI. The CDR3 DNA sequence: TGTGCCAGCTCACCACCGGGACAGTATAACTATGGCTACACCTTC. Translated, it gives CASSPPGQYNYGYTF.

This clone was found a few times. The rearrangement joins TRBV7-2 to TRBJ1-6; a weak D match, TRBD1 (5 bases). The CDR3 totals 15 residues. Trimming shortened V by 4 bases and J by 9 bases, and 16 bases separated the two germline ends. CDR1 SGHTA and CDR2 FQGNSA come from the germline V gene. The CDR3 region is CASSSLRDGVSPLHF. The CDR3 DNA reads as TGTGCCAGCAGCTCCCTTCGGGACGGGGTTTCACCCCTCCACTTT. The full variable domain, its missing parts supplied by reference TRBV7-2 and TRBJ1-6, is GAGVSQSPSNKVTEKGKDVELRCDPISGHTALYWYRQSLGQGLEFLIYFQGNSAPDKSGLPSDRFSAERTGGSVSTLTIQRTQQEDSAVYLCASSSLRDGVSPLHFGNGTRLTVT.

The CDR3 DNA sequence: TGTGCCAGCAGGAGAGCGGGGGCGGGGACCGGGGAGCTGTTTTTT. Amino acid sequence: CASRRAGAGTGELFF. The gene calls are TRBV11-2 and TRBJ2-2; 8 bases match TRBD2. CDR3 length: 15 residues. The V gene end was trimmed by 6 bases and the J gene end by 5 bases; junction bases not matched to a gene: 8. Germline loops: CDR1 SGHAT, CDR2 FQNNGV.

This clone was picked up one time. This chain links TRBV10-3 with TRBJ2-4; 7 bases match TRBD1. This CDR3 is 18 amino acids long. Per the germline V gene, CDR1 is ENHRY and CDR2 is SYGVKD. Losses at the gene ends were 0 bases for V and 7 bases for J; bases not matched to a gene: 15. The CDR3 spells CAISESGYNRGSSNIQYF. The CDR3 DNA is TGTGCCATCAGTGAGTCCGGCTACAACAGGGGTAGTAGCAACATTCAGTACTTC.

The rearrangement links TRBV7-2 to TRBJ1-1, with D possibly being TRBD1 (5 bases). The CDR3 length is 13 residues. Germline V lookup: CDR1 SGHTA, CDR2 FQGNSA. The germline V and J ends were trimmed by 3 bases and 1 base, with 6 bases remaining between them. The CDR3 bases are TGTGCCAGCAGCTTTGGGGCGAACACTGAAGCTTTCTTT. Translation gives CASSFGANTEAFF.

The chain uses TRBV2 and TRBJ2-3; D may be TRBD1 (6 bases). Germline loops: CDR1 SNHLY, CDR2 FYNNEI. Between the trimmed V and J ends, which lost 5 bases and 4 bases, there was a span of 16 bases. This CDR3 spans 15 amino acids. In nucleotides, the CDR3 is TGTGCCAGCAGTTTCGACAGGCCGAAGGCAGATACGCAGTATTTT. Encoded protein: CASSFDRPKADTQYF.